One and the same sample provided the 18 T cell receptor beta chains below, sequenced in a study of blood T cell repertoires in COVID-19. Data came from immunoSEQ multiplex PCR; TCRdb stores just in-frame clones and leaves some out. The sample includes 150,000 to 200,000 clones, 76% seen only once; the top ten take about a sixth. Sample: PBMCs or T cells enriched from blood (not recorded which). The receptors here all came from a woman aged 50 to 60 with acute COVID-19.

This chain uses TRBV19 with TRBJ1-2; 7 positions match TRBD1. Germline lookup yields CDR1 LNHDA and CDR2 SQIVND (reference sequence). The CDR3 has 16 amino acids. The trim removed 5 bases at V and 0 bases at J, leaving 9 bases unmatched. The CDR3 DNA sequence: TGTGCCAGTAGTGCCGCCCAGACAGGGCCTAACTATGGCTACACCTTC. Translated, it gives CASSAAQTGPNYGYTF. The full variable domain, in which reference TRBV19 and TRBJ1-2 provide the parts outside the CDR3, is DGGITQSPKYLFRKEGQNVTLSCEQNLNHDAMYWYRQDPGQGLRLIYYSQIVNDFQKGDIAEGYSVSREKKESFPLTVTSAQKNPTAFYLCASSAAQTGPNYGYTFGSGTRLTVV.

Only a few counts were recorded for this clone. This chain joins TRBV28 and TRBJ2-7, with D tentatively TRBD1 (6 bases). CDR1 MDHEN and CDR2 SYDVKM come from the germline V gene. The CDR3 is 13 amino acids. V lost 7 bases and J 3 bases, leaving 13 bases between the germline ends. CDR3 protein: CASTVAGDYEQYV. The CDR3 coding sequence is TGTGCCAGCACCGTGGCAGGGGACTACGAGCAGTACGTC.

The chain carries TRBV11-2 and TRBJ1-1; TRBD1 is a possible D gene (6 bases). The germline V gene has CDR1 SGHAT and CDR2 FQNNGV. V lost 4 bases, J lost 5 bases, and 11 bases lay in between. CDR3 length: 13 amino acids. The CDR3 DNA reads TGTGCCAGCAGCTCCGGGACATTTACTGAAGCTTTCTTT. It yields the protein CASSSGTFTEAFF.

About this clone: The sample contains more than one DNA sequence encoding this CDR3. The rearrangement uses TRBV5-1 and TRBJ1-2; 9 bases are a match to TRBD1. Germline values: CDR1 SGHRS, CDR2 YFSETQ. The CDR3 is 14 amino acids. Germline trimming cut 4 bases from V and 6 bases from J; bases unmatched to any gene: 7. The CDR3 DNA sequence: TGCGCCAGCAGCCTGGCGGGACAGGGAGATGGCTACACCTTC. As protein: CASSLAGQGDGYTF.

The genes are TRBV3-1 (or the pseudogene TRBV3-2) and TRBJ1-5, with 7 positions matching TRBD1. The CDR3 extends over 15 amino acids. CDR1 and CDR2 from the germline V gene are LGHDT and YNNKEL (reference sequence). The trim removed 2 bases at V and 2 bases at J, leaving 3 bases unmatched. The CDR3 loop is CASSQHRGGNQPQHF. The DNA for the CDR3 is TGTGCCAGCAGCCAACACAGGGGTGGCAATCAGCCCCAGCATTTT.

The chain's CDR3 is CASSITPDRGLSVYNEQFF. The CDR3 bases are TGTGCCAGTAGTATAACACCTGACAGGGGGCTGAGCGTGTACAATGAGCAGTTCTTC. V gene TRBV19 combines with J gene TRBJ2-1; TRBD1 agrees at 10 bases. The germline CDR1 and CDR2 sequences are LNHDA and SQIVND (reference sequence). The CDR3 has 19 residues. V was clipped by 2 bases and J by 4 bases; unmatched bases: 14. Based on the CDR3 plus reference TRBV19 and TRBJ2-1, the full variable domain is DGGITQSPKYLFRKEGQNVTLSCEQNLNHDAMYWYRQDPGQGLRLIYYSQIVNDFQKGDIAEGYSVSREKKESFPLTVTSAQKNPTAFYLCASSITPDRGLSVYNEQFFGPGTRLTVL.

The CDR3 is CASRKEASGRTGELFF. Here the CDR3 DNA reads TGTGCCAGCCGGAAGGAGGCTAGCGGGCGGACCGGGGAGCTGTTTTTT. This chain connects TRBV9 to TRBJ2-2, with 8 bases fitting TRBD2. Germline V gene sequence: CDR1 SGDLS, CDR2 YYNGEE. Trimming cost V 7 bases and J 5 bases; bases outside gene matches: 13. The CDR3 is 16 amino acids. The complete variable domain, with remaining parts taken from reference TRBV9 and TRBJ2-2, reads DSGVTQTPKHLITATGQRVTLRCSPRSGDLSVYWYQQSLDQGLQFLIQYYNGEERAKGNILERFSAQQFPDLHSELNLSSLELGDSALYFCASRKEASGRTGELFFGEGSRLTVL.

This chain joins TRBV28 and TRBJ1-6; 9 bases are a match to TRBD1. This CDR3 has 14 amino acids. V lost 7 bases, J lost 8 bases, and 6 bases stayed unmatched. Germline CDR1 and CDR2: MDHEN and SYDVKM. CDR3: CASKGGQGYSPLHF. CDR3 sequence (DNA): TGTGCCAGCAAGGGGGGACAGGGTTATTCACCCCTCCACTTT.

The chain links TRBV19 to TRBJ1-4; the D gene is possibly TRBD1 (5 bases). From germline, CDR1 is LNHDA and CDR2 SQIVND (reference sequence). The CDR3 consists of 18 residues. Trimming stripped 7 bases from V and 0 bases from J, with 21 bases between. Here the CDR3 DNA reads TGTGCCAGTAAAAGGGGCCCTAAGACGGACCCAACTAATGAAAAACTGTTTTTT. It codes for CASKRGPKTDPTNEKLFF. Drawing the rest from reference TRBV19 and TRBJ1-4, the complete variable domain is DGGITQSPKYLFRKEGQNVTLSCEQNLNHDAMYWYRQDPGQGLRLIYYSQIVNDFQKGDIAEGYSVSREKKESFPLTVTSAQKNPTAFYLCASKRGPKTDPTNEKLFFGSGTQLSVL.

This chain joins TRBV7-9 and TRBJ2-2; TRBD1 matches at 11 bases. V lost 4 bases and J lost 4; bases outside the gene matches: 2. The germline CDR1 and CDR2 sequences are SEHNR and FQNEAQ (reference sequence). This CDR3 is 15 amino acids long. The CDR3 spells CASSSGQGATGELFF. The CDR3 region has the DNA TGTGCCAGCAGCTCTGGACAGGGGGCCACCGGGGAGCTGTTTTTT.

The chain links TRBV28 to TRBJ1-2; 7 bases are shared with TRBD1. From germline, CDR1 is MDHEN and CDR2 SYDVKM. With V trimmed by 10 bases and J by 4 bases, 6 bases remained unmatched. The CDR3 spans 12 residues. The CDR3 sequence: CATDRALYGYTF. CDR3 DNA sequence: TGTGCCACCGACAGGGCTCTCTATGGCTACACCTTC.

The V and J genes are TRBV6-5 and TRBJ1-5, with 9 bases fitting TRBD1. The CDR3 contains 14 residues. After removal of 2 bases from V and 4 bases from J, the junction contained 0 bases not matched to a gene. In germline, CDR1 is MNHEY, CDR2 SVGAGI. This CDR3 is CASSYGTGNQPQHF. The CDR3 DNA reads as TGTGCCAGCAGTTACGGGACAGGGAATCAGCCCCAGCATTTT.

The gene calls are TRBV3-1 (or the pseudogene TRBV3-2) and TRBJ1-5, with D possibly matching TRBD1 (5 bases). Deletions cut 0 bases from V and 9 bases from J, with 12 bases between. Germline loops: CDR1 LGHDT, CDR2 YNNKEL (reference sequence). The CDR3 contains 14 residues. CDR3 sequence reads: CASSQELNGGPQHF. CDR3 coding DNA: TGTGCCAGCAGCCAAGAATTAAACGGGGGGCCCCAGCATTTT.

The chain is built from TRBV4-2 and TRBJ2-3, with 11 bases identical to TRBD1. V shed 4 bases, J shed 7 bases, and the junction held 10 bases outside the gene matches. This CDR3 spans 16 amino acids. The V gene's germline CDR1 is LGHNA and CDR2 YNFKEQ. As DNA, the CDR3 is TGTGCCAGCAGCCTTGAGGGACAGGGGGTGTATAATACGCAGTATTTT. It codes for CASSLEGQGVYNTQYF.

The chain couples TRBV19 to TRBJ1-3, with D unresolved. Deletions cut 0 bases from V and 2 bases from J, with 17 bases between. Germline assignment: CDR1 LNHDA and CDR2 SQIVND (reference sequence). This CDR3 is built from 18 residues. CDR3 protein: CASSIEGASVSAGNTIYF. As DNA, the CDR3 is TGTGCCAGTAGTATAGAGGGAGCATCGGTGTCGGCTGGAAACACCATATATTTT. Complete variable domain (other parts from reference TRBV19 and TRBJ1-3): DGGITQSPKYLFRKEGQNVTLSCEQNLNHDAMYWYRQDPGQGLRLIYYSQIVNDFQKGDIAEGYSVSREKKESFPLTVTSAQKNPTAFYLCASSIEGASVSAGNTIYFGEGSWLTVV.

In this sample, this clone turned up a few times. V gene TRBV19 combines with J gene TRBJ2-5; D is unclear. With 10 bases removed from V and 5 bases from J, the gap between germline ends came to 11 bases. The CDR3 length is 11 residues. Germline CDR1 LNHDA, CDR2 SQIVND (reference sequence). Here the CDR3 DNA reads TGTGCCACCACTTTGAGGGAGACCCAGTACTTC. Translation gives CATTLRETQYF.

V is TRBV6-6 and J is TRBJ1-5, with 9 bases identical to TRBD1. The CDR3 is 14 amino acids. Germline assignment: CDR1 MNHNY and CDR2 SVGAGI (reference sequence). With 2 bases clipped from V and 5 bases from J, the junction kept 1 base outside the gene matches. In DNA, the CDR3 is TGTGCCAGCAGTTACGGGACAGGGTATCAGCCCCAGCATTTT. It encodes CASSYGTGYQPQHF.

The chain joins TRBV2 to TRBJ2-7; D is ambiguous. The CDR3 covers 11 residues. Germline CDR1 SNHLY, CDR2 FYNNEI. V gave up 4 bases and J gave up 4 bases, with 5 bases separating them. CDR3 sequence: CASSGGYEQYV. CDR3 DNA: TGTGCCAGCAGTGGAGGATACGAGCAGTACGTC.